The 30 T cell receptor beta chains below all came from one sample that was sequenced in a study of blood T cell repertoires in COVID-19. Repertoires were generated with immunoSEQ multiplex PCR, while TCRdb's copy carries only in-frame clones and drops some. The sample shows 390,000 or so clones, 90% of them seen only once. The sequencing input was peripheral blood. Receptors were obtained from a man in his late teens or twenties with active or convalescent COVID-19.

The chain joins TRBV23-1 to TRBJ1-1; D not certain. TRBV23-1 is assigned to the ORF class and has an uncertain function. The CDR3 consists of 14 residues. V was pared by 3 bases and J by 0 bases, with 8 bases between. This CDR3 is CASSQQNLNTEAFF. In DNA, the CDR3 is TGCGCCAGCAGTCAGCAGAACCTGAACACTGAAGCTTTCTTT.

The chain carries TRBV4-1 and TRBJ2-7; 7 nucleotides line up with TRBD1. This CDR3 is built from 12 residues. Germline V CDR1 and CDR2: MGHRA, YSYEKL. The V and J ends lost 1 base and 6 bases, in that order; junction bases with no gene match: 0. CDR3 in amino acids: CASSQGQGEQYF. The CDR3 DNA sequence: TGCGCCAGCAGCCAAGGACAGGGCGAGCAGTACTTC.

The rearrangement links TRBV6-2 or TRBV6-3 to TRBJ1-2; D is perhaps TRBD1 (5 bases). Germline V gene sequence: CDR1 MNHEY, CDR2 SVGEGT. V lost 0 bases and J lost 7, with 15 bases in between. The CDR3 spans 15 residues. The CDR3 sequence: CASSYSGGGGAGYTF. The DNA for the CDR3 is TGTGCCAGCAGTTACTCGGGTGGCGGGGGAGCTGGCTACACCTTC.

The chain couples TRBV5-1 to TRBJ1-6, with TRBD1 matching over 7 bases. Unmatched junction bases numbered 13, after V lost 4 bases and J lost 0 bases. CDR3 length: 19 residues. Germline CDR1 is SGHRS and CDR2 is YFSETQ. This chain's CDR3 is CASSIGQARQSSYNSPLHF. The CDR3 DNA reads as TGCGCCAGCAGCATAGGACAGGCTCGCCAGAGCTCCTATAATTCACCCCTCCACTTT.

The CDR3 coding sequence is TGTGCCAGCAGCTCGCGACAGGAGTCACAGCCCCAGCATTTT. Amino acids: CASSSRQESQPQHF. The V gene is TRBV5-5, the J gene TRBJ1-5, with D possibly being TRBD1 (6 bases). This CDR3 contains 14 residues. Per the germline V gene, CDR1 is SGHKS and CDR2 is YYEKEE (reference sequence). V lost 3 bases and J lost 7, with 14 bases in between.

The chain joins TRBV14 to TRBJ1-1; D is uncertain. In germline, CDR1 is SGHDN, CDR2 FVKESK. Trimming removed 1 base from V and 2 bases from J, with 8 bases in between. There are 14 residues in the CDR3. The CDR3 protein is CASSQAGFNTEAFF. The CDR3 DNA sequence: TGTGCCAGCAGCCAAGCCGGGTTCAACACTGAAGCTTTCTTT.

The chain joins TRBV5-6 to TRBJ1-1; tentative D call: TRBD1 (5 bases). Trimming shortened V by 0 bases and J by 3 bases, and 9 bases separated the two germline ends. Germline-derived CDR1 and CDR2 are SGHDT and YYEEEE. The CDR3 is 14 residues long. In nucleotides, the CDR3 is TGTGCCAGCAGCTTGGGACAGCCTTACACTGAAGCTTTCTTT. The encoded protein is CASSLGQPYTEAFF.

V is TRBV4-3 and J is TRBJ2-3, with TRBD2 identical over 12 bases. V shed 0 bases, J shed 4 bases, and the junction held 11 bases outside the gene matches. Germline V gene sequence: CDR1 LGHNA, CDR2 YSLEER. This CDR3 has 19 amino acids. The CDR3 region is CASSQDRLAGGRVSDTQYF. CDR3 bases: TGCGCCAGCAGCCAAGATCGTCTAGCGGGAGGGCGAGTCTCAGATACGCAGTATTTT.

This sequence joins TRBV4-3 and TRBJ2-3, with D maybe TRBD1 (5 bases). Trimming left V 2 bases short and J 0 bases short, with 15 bases between. Germline CDR1 LGHNA, CDR2 YSLEER. The CDR3 is made up of 17 amino acids. CDR3 bases: TGCGCCAGCAGCCAAAGCGCAGGGTACATTAGCACAGATACGCAGTATTTT. Amino acids: CASSQSAGYISTDTQYF.

This chain uses TRBV29-1 with TRBJ1-1; 11 nucleotides align to TRBD1. Trimming took 7 bases from V and 11 from J; bases not matched to a gene: 9. The CDR3 spans 12 residues. Germline CDR1 SQVTM, CDR2 ANQGSEA. DNA for the CDR3: TGCAGCGCTCTCCGTGGACAGGGGGCGGCTTTCTTT. Protein: CSALRGQGAAFF.

The V call is TRBV29-1, the J call TRBJ2-7; no definite D call. CDR3 size: 13 residues. Trimming pared 4 bases from V and 2 bases from J, leaving 12 bases between. In germline, CDR1 is SQVTM, CDR2 ANQGSEA. CDR3 nucleotide sequence: TGCAGCGTTGCTAAGCTAGTACCCTACGAGCAGTACTTC. Translation: CSVAKLVPYEQYF.

This chain joins TRBV9 and TRBJ2-1; 12 positions agree with TRBD2. The length of the CDR3 is 15 residues. Unmatched junction bases numbered 5, after V lost 2 bases and J lost 8 bases. Germline CDR1 and CDR2: SGDLS and YYNGEE. The CDR3 DNA reads TGTGCCAGCAGCGTCGGACTAGCGGGGTTGGATGAGCAGTTCTTC. As protein: CASSVGLAGLDEQFF.

CDR3 sequence reads: CASSLGRGRKETQYF. The CDR3 bases are TGTGCCAGCAGCTTAGGGCGGGGGAGGAAAGAGACCCAGTACTTC. This chain links TRBV11-3 with TRBJ2-5; 7 bases fit TRBD2. Germline CDR1 and CDR2: SGHNT and YENEEA. V was clipped by 1 base and J by 3 bases; unmatched bases: 5. The CDR3 spans 15 residues. Filled out from reference TRBV11-3 and TRBJ2-5, the complete variable domain reads EAGVVQSPRYKIIEKKQPVAFWCNPISGHNTLYWYLQNLGQGPELLIRYENEEAVDDSQLPKDRFSAERLKGVDSTLKIQPAELGDSAVYLCASSLGRGRKETQYFGPGTRLLVL.

The V and J genes are TRBV7-9 and TRBJ1-6; D unclear. The V end was cut by 2 bases, the J end by 8 bases, with 7 bases between. Germline-derived CDR1 and CDR2 are SEHNR and FQNEAQ (reference sequence). This CDR3 is 13 amino acids long. CDR3 DNA sequence: TGTGCCAGCAGCTTAATAGGAGATTCACCCCTCCACTTT. Its protein is CASSLIGDSPLHF.

The rearrangement links TRBV5-1 to TRBJ1-4; D is undetermined. This CDR3 is built from 13 residues. V gave up 0 bases and J gave up 5 bases, with 5 bases separating them. Germline values: CDR1 SGHRS, CDR2 YFSETQ. In DNA, the CDR3 is TGCGCCAGCAGCTTGGCAGTGAATGAAAAACTGTTTTTT. Encoded protein: CASSLAVNEKLFF.

The chain carries TRBV2 and TRBJ2-2; no firm D call. The V gene's germline CDR1 is SNHLY and CDR2 FYNNEI. Trimming shortened V by 7 bases and J by 5 bases, and 17 bases separated the two germline ends. The CDR3 is made up of 15 amino acids. The CDR3 sequence: CASTRSRLGTGELFF. The CDR3 DNA reads as TGTGCCAGCACCAGATCGCGGTTGGGTACCGGGGAGCTGTTTTTT.

A remark on this clone: Different DNA sequences within this sample yield the same CDR3. The rearrangement links TRBV18 to TRBJ1-1; 10 bases map to TRBD1. Germline trimming cut 5 bases from V and 2 bases from J; bases unmatched to any gene: 2. This CDR3 has 14 residues. CDR1 and CDR2 (germline): KGHSH, LQKENI. The CDR3 spells CASSRTGGNTEAFF. CDR3 nucleotide sequence: TGTGCCAGCTCAAGGACAGGGGGAAACACTGAAGCTTTCTTT.

This clone has more than one count but fewer than ten. The chain recombines TRBV28 with TRBJ2-5; TRBD2 is a possible D gene (6 bases). Germline V lookup: CDR1 MDHEN, CDR2 SYDVKM. The V gene lost 7 bases and the J gene lost 0 bases, with 21 bases spanning the gap. CDR3 length: 17 residues. The CDR3 here is CASTIGSRELYQETQYF. The CDR3 DNA reads TGTGCCAGCACCATAGGCAGTCGGGAGTTGTACCAAGAGACCCAGTACTTC.

The gene calls are TRBV18 and TRBJ2-5; 7 nucleotides agree with TRBD1. The CDR3 consists of 20 residues. The V gene end was trimmed by 2 bases and the J gene end by 5 bases; junction bases not matched to a gene: 23. The germline V gene encodes CDR1 KGHSH and CDR2 LQKENI. For the CDR3, the DNA is TGTGCCAGCTCACCAGCCCTTACCCTAGTTACAGGGGTGGAATTGGAGACCCAGTACTTC. Protein product: CASSPALTLVTGVELETQYF.

This sequence joins TRBV2 and TRBJ2-3; TRBD1 is a possible D gene (5 bases). The CDR3 is made up of 15 amino acids. Germline CDR1 is SNHLY and CDR2 is FYNNEI. Trimming shortened V by 5 bases and J by 0 bases, and 12 bases separated the two germline ends. CDR3 loop: CASSRQGVSTDTQYF. Here the CDR3 DNA reads TGTGCCAGCAGTAGGCAAGGGGTTAGCACAGATACGCAGTATTTT. Together with reference TRBV2 and TRBJ2-3, the CDR3 gives the full variable domain: EPEVTQTPSHQVTQMGQEVILRCVPISNHLYFYWYRQILGQKVEFLVSFYNNEISEKSEIFDDQFSVERPDGSNFTLKIRSTKLEDSAMYFCASSRQGVSTDTQYFGPGTRLTVL.

V usage is TRBV7-2 and J usage is TRBJ2-3, with D perhaps TRBD2 (6 bases). Germline CDR1 SGHTA, CDR2 FQGNSA. V was clipped by 4 bases and J by 5 bases, with 16 bases between them. The CDR3 spans 15 residues. The CDR3 DNA reads as TGTGCCAGCAGCTCCCGGTCGCCAGCGGGAGATACGCAGTATTTT. Translating gives CASSSRSPAGDTQYF.

The rearrangement links TRBV27 to TRBJ2-2, with 9 bases lining up with TRBD2. V gave up 3 bases and J gave up 4 bases; unmatched junction bases: 9. This CDR3 spans 17 amino acids. The germline V gene has CDR1 MNHEY and CDR2 SMNVEV (reference sequence). The CDR3 spells CASSFIGGGGPTGELFF. CDR3 bases: TGTGCCAGCAGTTTTATTGGCGGGGGGGGTCCCACCGGGGAGCTGTTTTTT.

This chain uses TRBV27 with TRBJ1-1; maybe TRBD1 (6 bases). The CDR3 sequence is 13 residues long. The germline V gene encodes CDR1 MNHEY and CDR2 SMNVEV (reference sequence). Trimming took 4 bases from V and 5 from J, leaving 11 bases between them. The CDR3 bases are TGTGCCAGCAGTTCCACAGGGATAACTGAAGCTTTCTTT. Amino acids: CASSSTGITEAFF.

The CDR3 DNA reads as TGTGCCAGCAGCTTAGATTTAGCGGGAGTCACAGATACGCAGTATTTT. Protein: CASSLDLAGVTDTQYF. The chain uses TRBV7-6 and TRBJ2-3, with 9 bases lining up with TRBD2. Trimming removed 1 base from V and 2 bases from J; junction bases left unmatched: 4. The CDR3 has 16 amino acids. Germline CDR1 reads SGHVS; CDR2 reads FNYEAQ.

This clone appeared a single time. This chain links TRBV7-2 with TRBJ2-2, with 9 bases identical to TRBD2. Trimming cost V 1 base and J 3 bases; bases outside gene matches: 9. CDR1 and CDR2 from the germline V gene are SGHTA and FQGNSA. This CDR3 is 18 amino acids long. This CDR3 is CASSLDSLAGPDTGELFF. The CDR3, as DNA: TGTGCCAGCAGCTTAGACTCTCTAGCGGGGCCCGACACCGGGGAGCTGTTTTTT.

The rearrangement uses TRBV6-5 and TRBJ2-7, with D possibly matching TRBD2 (6 bases). This CDR3 region has 14 residues. CDR1 and CDR2 (germline): MNHEY, SVGAGI. The germline V and J ends were trimmed by 0 bases and 2 bases, with 8 bases remaining between them. The chain's CDR3 is CASSYSRGTYEQYF. The CDR3 DNA reads TGTGCCAGCAGTTACTCGCGGGGTACCTACGAGCAGTACTTC.

V gene TRBV21-1 combines with J gene TRBJ2-7; the table's TRBD1 call for D was not verified on the DNA. TRBV21-1 is given as a pseudogene. CDR3 length: 16 residues. The CDR3 sequence is CASSSVGPGDTYEQYF. The CDR3 region has the DNA TGTGCCAGCAGCTCCGTAGGGCCAGGGGATACCTACGAGCAGTACTTC.

The V and J genes are TRBV5-4 and TRBJ2-2; 11 nucleotides align to TRBD1. The CDR3 totals 16 residues. J gave up 4 bases and V 4 bases, and 6 bases lay outside the gene matches. CDR1 and CDR2 (germline): SGHNT, YYREEE (reference sequence). The DNA of the CDR3 is TGTGCCAGCAGCCTCGGGACAGGGGGATTCACCGGGGAGCTGTTTTTT. This sequence encodes CASSLGTGGFTGELFF.

This chain uses TRBV5-6 with TRBJ2-7; D possibly corresponds to TRBD2 (5 bases). The CDR3 extends over 13 amino acids. Trimming shortened V by 5 bases and J by 6 bases, and 15 bases separated the two germline ends. Germline lookup yields CDR1 SGHDT and CDR2 YYEEEE. This chain's CDR3 is CASRLTTLSEQYF. CDR3 in DNA: TGTGCCAGCAGACTGACTACATTAAGCGAGCAGTACTTC.

This sequence joins TRBV2 and TRBJ2-3; D uncertain. The CDR3 is 14 residues long. Deletions cut 3 bases from V and 2 bases from J, with 9 bases between. In germline, CDR1 is SNHLY, CDR2 FYNNEI. The CDR3 reads CASSDRLITDTQYF. In nucleotides, the CDR3 is TGTGCCAGCAGTGATAGACTTATCACAGATACGCAGTATTTT.